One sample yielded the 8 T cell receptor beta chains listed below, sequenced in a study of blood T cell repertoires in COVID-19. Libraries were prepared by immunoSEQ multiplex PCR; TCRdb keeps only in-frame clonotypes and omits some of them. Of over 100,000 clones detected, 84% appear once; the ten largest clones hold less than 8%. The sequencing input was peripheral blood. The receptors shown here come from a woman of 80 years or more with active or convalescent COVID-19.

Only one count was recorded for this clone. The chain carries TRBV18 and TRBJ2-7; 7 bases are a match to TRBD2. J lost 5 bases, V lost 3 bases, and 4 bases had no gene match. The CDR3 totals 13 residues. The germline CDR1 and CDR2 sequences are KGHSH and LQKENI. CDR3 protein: CASSPRTSDEQYF. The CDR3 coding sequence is TGTGCCAGCTCACCGCGTACTAGCGACGAGCAGTACTTC.

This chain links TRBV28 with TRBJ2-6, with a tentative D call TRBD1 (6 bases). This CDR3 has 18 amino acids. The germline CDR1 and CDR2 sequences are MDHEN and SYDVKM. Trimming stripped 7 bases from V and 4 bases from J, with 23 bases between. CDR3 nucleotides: TGTGCCAGCACCTCACCTCCGGGACATTACTCCGGGGCCAACGTCCTGACTTTC. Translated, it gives CASTSPPGHYSGANVLTF.

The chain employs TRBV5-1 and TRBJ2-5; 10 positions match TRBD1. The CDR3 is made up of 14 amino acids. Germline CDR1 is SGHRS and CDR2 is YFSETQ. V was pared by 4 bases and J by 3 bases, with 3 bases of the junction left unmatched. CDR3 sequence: CASSPGTGEETQYF. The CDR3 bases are TGCGCCAGCAGCCCGGGGACAGGGGAAGAGACCCAGTACTTC.

CDR3 sequence: CASSLGTGQQPQHF. CDR3 coding DNA: TGTGCCAGCAGTTTAGGGACAGGTCAGCAGCCCCAGCATTTT. The chain uses TRBV27 and TRBJ1-5; 8 nucleotides align to TRBD1. The CDR3 length is 14 residues. Germline V CDR1 and CDR2: MNHEY, SMNVEV (reference sequence). Trimming took 2 bases from V and 7 from J; bases not matched to a gene: 4.

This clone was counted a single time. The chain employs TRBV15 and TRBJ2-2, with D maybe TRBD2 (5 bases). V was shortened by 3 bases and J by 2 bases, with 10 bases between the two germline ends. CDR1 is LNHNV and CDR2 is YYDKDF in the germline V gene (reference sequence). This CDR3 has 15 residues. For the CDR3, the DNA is TGTGCCACCAGCAGGGAGACGGGAAACACCGGGGAGCTGTTTTTT. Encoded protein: CATSRETGNTGELFF.

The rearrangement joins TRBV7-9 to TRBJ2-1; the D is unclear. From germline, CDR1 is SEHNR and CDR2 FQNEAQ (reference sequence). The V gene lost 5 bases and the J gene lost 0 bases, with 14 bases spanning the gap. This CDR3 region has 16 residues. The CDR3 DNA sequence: TGTGCCAGCAGCCCTCCGGGTATTAGCTCCTACAATGAGCAGTTCTTC. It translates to CASSPPGISSYNEQFF.

The CDR3 region is CSVGRTSGIYEQYF. In DNA form, the CDR3 reads TGCAGCGTAGGGAGGACTAGCGGGATCTACGAGCAGTACTTC. The chain recombines TRBV29-1 with TRBJ2-7, with TRBD2 identical over 12 bases. V shed 6 bases, J shed 3 bases, and the junction held 6 bases outside the gene matches. The germline CDR1 and CDR2 sequences are SQVTM and ANQGSEA. The CDR3 length is 14 residues.

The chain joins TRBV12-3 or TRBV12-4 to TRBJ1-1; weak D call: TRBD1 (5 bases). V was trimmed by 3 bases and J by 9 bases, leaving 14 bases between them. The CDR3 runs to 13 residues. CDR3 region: CASSLGGALQAFF. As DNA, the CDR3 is TGTGCCAGCAGTTTGGGAGGGGCTCTCCAAGCTTTCTTT.